These 32 T cell receptor beta chains were all obtained from the same sample, sequenced in a study of identifying expanded T cells in peripheral blood. Only in-frame clones appear in the TCRdb table, and some are missing; sequencing was by immunoSEQ multiplex PCR. Altogether about 100,000 clones are present, about 89% being singletons, with the ten largest covering over 15%. Sequenced input: blood. The receptors originated from a person aged 18 to 75 in good health.

This rearrangement joins TRBV19 to TRBJ2-7; D may correspond to TRBD1 or TRBD2 (5 bases each). Trimming shortened V by 10 bases and J by 2 bases, and 18 bases separated the two germline ends. Germline CDR1 LNHDA, CDR2 SQIVND (reference sequence). The CDR3 covers 14 residues. This CDR3 reads CATSLGPGTYEQYF. The CDR3 region has the DNA TGTGCCACCTCCTTGGGACCAGGGACCTACGAGCAGTACTTC.

For this clone: Other nucleotide sequences from this sample produce the same CDR3. V is TRBV9 and J is TRBJ2-1; no clear D. This CDR3 spans 16 amino acids. Germline CDR1 SGDLS, CDR2 YYNGEE. Trimming removed 3 bases from V and 0 bases from J, with 13 bases in between. DNA for the CDR3: TGTGCCAGCAGCGGAAGTGGTGGCAGCTCCTACAATGAGCAGTTCTTC. It yields the protein CASSGSGGSSYNEQFF.

This chain connects TRBV28 to TRBJ2-7; D is possibly TRBD1 or TRBD2 (5 bases each). Germline V gene sequence: CDR1 MDHEN, CDR2 SYDVKM. The CDR3 is 16 residues long. V was cut by 6 bases and J by 4 bases, with 22 bases left in between. CDR3 nucleotide sequence: TGTGCCAGCAGGGCCCTGGTCGGGACCAGGGTATACGAGCAGTACTTC. Its translation is CASRALVGTRVYEQYF.

The CDR3 nucleotides are TGCGCCAGCAGCCAAAACCTACGTCCGGGACAGGGGATCCCCTACGAGCAGTACTTC. It is translated as CASSQNLRPGQGIPYEQYF. J is TRBJ2-7 and V is TRBV4-1; 10 nucleotides agree with TRBD1. V lost 2 bases to trimming and J lost 2 bases; unmatched junction nucleotides: 15. Germline V gene lookup returns CDR1 MGHRA and CDR2 YSYEKL. The CDR3 has 19 residues.

The chain employs TRBV6-1 and TRBJ1-1; D unclear. The V end was cut by 7 bases, the J end by 0 bases, with 15 bases between. CDR3 size: 15 residues. CDR1 and CDR2 (germline): MNHNS, SASEGT. The CDR3 is CASKLLPGVNTEAFF. CDR3 coding DNA: TGTGCCAGCAAGTTACTCCCAGGAGTGAACACTGAAGCTTTCTTT.

The chain has TRBV27 and TRBJ2-7, with 8 bases aligning to TRBD1. This CDR3 region has 16 residues. V trimming: 5 bases; J trimming: 5 bases; junction bases outside the gene matches: 14. In germline, CDR1 is MNHEY, CDR2 SMNVEV (reference sequence). CDR3 residues: CASSGQGWRHGDEQYF. CDR3 nucleotides: TGTGCCAGCAGTGGACAGGGTTGGCGTCACGGTGACGAGCAGTACTTC.

The V gene is TRBV15, the J gene TRBJ2-3, with 15 bases that match TRBD2. CDR1 is LNHNV, CDR2 YYDKDF, per germline (reference sequence). With V trimmed by 9 bases and J by 6 bases, 7 bases remained unmatched. The CDR3 spans 15 residues. The CDR3 is CATRTGTSGGDTQYF. CDR3 DNA: TGTGCCACACGGACAGGGACTAGCGGGGGGGATACGCAGTATTTT.

CDR3 sequence reads: CASSRTLGADTYEQYF. The CDR3 coding sequence is TGTGCCAGCAGCCGGACCCTGGGGGCCGACACCTACGAGCAGTACTTC. The gene calls are TRBV7-8 and TRBJ2-7, with a possible D match to TRBD1 (6 bases). CDR1 is SGHVS and CDR2 is FQNEAQ in the germline V gene. CDR3 length equals 16 residues. Trimming pared 5 bases from V and 2 bases from J, leaving 19 bases between.

V gene TRBV5-1 combines with J gene TRBJ2-2; no firm D call. The V gene lost 0 bases and the J gene lost 0 bases, with 0 bases spanning the gap. The germline V gene has CDR1 SGHRS and CDR2 YFSETQ. The CDR3 totals 13 residues. The CDR3 DNA follows: TGCGCCAGCAGCTTGGCGAACACCGGGGAGCTGTTTTTT. It is translated as CASSLANTGELFF.

The rearrangement links TRBV28 to TRBJ2-1; D not resolved. The ends were cut back, 5 bases at V and 6 bases at J, with 14 bases in the middle. The CDR3 extends over 14 amino acids. Germline V gene sequence: CDR1 MDHEN, CDR2 SYDVKM. In nucleotides, the CDR3 is TGTGCCAGCAGTCTCGACACCCCTGCCAATGAGCAGTTCTTC. Translated, it gives CASSLDTPANEQFF.

The rearrangement uses TRBV7-9 and TRBJ2-1; the match to TRBD2 covers 14 bases. The CDR3 spans 18 residues. V was pared by 5 bases and J by 2 bases, with 8 bases of the junction left unmatched. Germline V CDR1 and CDR2: SEHNR, FQNEAQ (reference sequence). The CDR3 region has the DNA TGTGCCAGCAGCCATAGGCTGACTAGCGGGGGGGCCTACAATGAGCAGTTCTTC. Its translation is CASSHRLTSGGAYNEQFF. The full variable domain, its missing parts supplied by reference TRBV7-9 and TRBJ2-1, is DTGVSQNPRHKITKRGQNVTFRCDPISEHNRLYWYRQTLGQGPEFLTYFQNEAQLEKSRLLSDRFSAERPKGSFSTLEIQRTEQGDSAMYLCASSHRLTSGGAYNEQFFGPGTRLTVL.

The V call is TRBV28, the J call TRBJ1-5; 7 positions match TRBD1. Germline assignment: CDR1 MDHEN and CDR2 SYDVKM. V shed 5 bases and J 0 bases; nucleotides not matched to a gene: 13. The CDR3 length is 18 residues. The CDR3 spells CASSTWTGDNLSNQPQHF. CDR3 sequence (DNA): TGTGCCAGCAGTACCTGGACAGGAGACAACCTTAGCAATCAGCCCCAGCATTTT. Drawing the rest from reference TRBV28 and TRBJ1-5, the complete variable domain is DVKVTQSSRYLVKRTGEKVFLECVQDMDHENMFWYRQDPGLGLRLIYFSYDVKMKEKGDIPEGYSVSREKKERFSLILESASTNQTSMYLCASSTWTGDNLSNQPQHFGDGTRLSIL.

The chain has TRBV11-3 and TRBJ2-7, with 8 bases fitting TRBD1. The germline V gene has CDR1 SGHNT and CDR2 YENEEA. Trimming removed 5 bases from V and 3 bases from J; junction bases left unmatched: 3. CDR3 length equals 13 residues. In DNA, the CDR3 is TGTGCCAGCAGCCCCGGACAGGGCTACGAGCAGTACTTC. This sequence encodes CASSPGQGYEQYF.

Here the CDR3 DNA reads TGTGCCATCACCTCTGGGGGGGTCGGCACAGATACGCAGTATTTT. Translated: CAITSGGVGTDTQYF. The V call is TRBV10-3, the J call TRBJ2-3, with 7 bases identical to TRBD2. Looked up from germline, CDR1 is ENHRY and CDR2 is SYGVKD. Losses at the gene ends were 7 bases for V and 1 base for J; bases not matched to a gene: 8. CDR3 length equals 15 residues.

The V gene is TRBV19, the J gene TRBJ2-4; TRBD1 is a possible D gene (5 bases). The CDR3 spans 14 residues. V was trimmed by 6 bases and J by 3 bases, leaving 12 bases between them. CDR1 and CDR2 (germline): LNHDA, SQIVND (reference sequence). The CDR3 bases are TGTGCCAGTAGCCTGGACAATTTCAAAAACATTCAGTACTTC. This gives the protein CASSLDNFKNIQYF.

This chain uses TRBV7-2 with TRBJ2-5, with 9 nucleotides matching TRBD2. Germline CDR1 reads SGHTA; CDR2 reads FQGNSA. J lost 5 bases, V lost 6 bases, and 10 bases had no gene match. CDR3 length: 15 residues. The CDR3: CASRARGGLGETQYF. CDR3 in DNA: TGTGCCAGCAGAGCGCGGGGGGGCCTGGGGGAGACCCAGTACTTC. Looking up the rest from reference TRBV7-2 and TRBJ2-5 gives the full variable domain: GAGVSQSPSNKVTEKGKDVELRCDPISGHTALYWYRQSLGQGLEFLIYFQGNSAPDKSGLPSDRFSAERTGGSVSTLTIQRTQQEDSAVYLCASRARGGLGETQYFGPGTRLLVL.

V usage is TRBV19 and J usage is TRBJ2-1; 10 positions match TRBD2. This CDR3 contains 18 residues. The J segment lost 7 bases and the V segment lost 3 bases, leaving 15 bases of the junction unmatched. Germline lookup yields CDR1 LNHDA and CDR2 SQIVND (reference sequence). The CDR3 loop is CASSIYDVSGGSWNEQFF. The CDR3 nucleotides read TGTGCCAGTAGTATTTACGACGTTAGCGGGGGGTCATGGAATGAGCAGTTCTTC.

CDR3 nucleotide sequence: TGTGCCAGCAGCTTAGGTGCCTGGGACAGGGACGATGAGCAGTTCTTC. Translated: CASSLGAWDRDDEQFF. The chain joins TRBV11-3 to TRBJ2-1; 9 bases match TRBD1. There are 16 residues in the CDR3. The V and J ends lost 1 base and 8 bases, in that order; junction bases with no gene match: 9. Germline V gene data show CDR1 as SGHNT and CDR2 as YENEEA.

This chain links TRBV19 with TRBJ1-2; D might be TRBD1 (5 bases). CDR1 LNHDA and CDR2 SQIVND come from the germline V gene (reference sequence). V lost 5 bases and J lost 4, with 14 bases in between. The CDR3 spans 14 residues. CDR3: CASSFAGTLYGYTF. The CDR3 DNA sequence: TGTGCCAGTAGTTTCGCCGGGACCCTCTATGGCTACACCTTC.

The chain couples TRBV6-7 to TRBJ2-7; D may be TRBD1 (5 bases). TRBV6-7 is an open reading frame, and its role is uncertain. V lost 7 bases, J lost 5 bases, and 21 bases lay in between. The CDR3 covers 15 residues. CDR3 DNA sequence: TGTGCCAGCACCCATCTACAGGTGAGATCGGACGAGCAGTACTTC. Amino acids: CASTHLQVRSDEQYF.

The chain recombines TRBV25-1 with TRBJ1-4; D unclear. The CDR3 totals 15 residues. V lost 5 bases, J lost 5 bases, and 15 bases lay in between. Looked up from germline, CDR1 is MGHDK and CDR2 is SYGVNS. The CDR3 nucleotides read TGTGCCAGCAGTAGAAACCGGGCCAAGAATGAAAAACTGTTTTTT. Translating gives CASSRNRAKNEKLFF.

The chain is built from TRBV7-9 and TRBJ2-2; TRBD1 matches at 10 bases. The germline V gene encodes CDR1 SEHNR and CDR2 FQNEAQ (reference sequence). This CDR3 has 17 residues. Trimming took 4 bases from V and 4 from J; bases not matched to a gene: 9. CDR3 DNA sequence: TGTGCCAGCAGCTACAGACGACAGGGGGCGCGCACCGGGGAGCTGTTTTTT. Translating it yields CASSYRRQGARTGELFF. The full variable domain, with the rest looked up from reference TRBV7-9 and TRBJ2-2, is DTGVSQNPRHKITKRGQNVTFRCDPISEHNRLYWYRQTLGQGPEFLTYFQNEAQLEKSRLLSDRFSAERPKGSFSTLEIQRTEQGDSAMYLCASSYRRQGARTGELFFGEGSRLTVL.

The chain recombines TRBV9 with TRBJ2-1; D gene ambiguous. The V end lost 5 bases, the J end lost 0 bases, and 15 bases lay between the germline ends. Germline lookup yields CDR1 SGDLS and CDR2 YYNGEE. This CDR3 contains 16 residues. CDR3 bases: TGTGCCAGCAGTGCCGGCGGCCTCAGCTCCTACAATGAGCAGTTCTTC. It codes for CASSAGGLSSYNEQFF.

The genes are TRBV19 and TRBJ1-1; D unresolved. This CDR3 has 17 residues. CDR1 and CDR2 (germline): LNHDA, SQIVND (reference sequence). V was shortened by 5 bases and J by 0 bases, with 19 bases between the two germline ends. The CDR3 DNA reads as TGTGCCAGTAGTTTCAATTATAGGTTACATTTGAACACTGAAGCTTTCTTT. It is translated as CASSFNYRLHLNTEAFF.

The chain's CDR3 is CASSPAYEQYF. CDR3 nucleotides: TGTGCCAGCTCACCGGCCTACGAGCAGTACTTC. The chain has TRBV18 and TRBJ2-7; D is unresolved. This CDR3 contains 11 residues. Germline V CDR1 and CDR2: KGHSH, LQKENI. Trimming removed 3 bases from V and 2 bases from J, with 2 bases in between.

The chain has TRBV7-2 and TRBJ1-5; possibly TRBD1 for D (6 bases). V was clipped by 1 base and J by 0 bases, with 10 bases between them. CDR3 length: 16 amino acids. Germline loops: CDR1 SGHTA, CDR2 FQGNSA. The CDR3 spells CASSLGGGYSNQPQHF. The CDR3 nucleotides are TGTGCCAGCAGCTTAGGTGGGGGCTATAGCAATCAGCCCCAGCATTTT.

This clone is a singleton in its sample. CDR3 loop: CASSEVGTSTFSYEQYF. In DNA form, the CDR3 reads TGTGCCAGCAGTGAAGTGGGGACCTCTACCTTTTCCTACGAGCAGTACTTC. The chain joins TRBV6-1 to TRBJ2-7, with D tentatively TRBD1 or TRBD2 (5 bases each). Germline V CDR1 and CDR2: MNHNS, SASEGT. V was pared by 1 base and J by 1 base, with 17 bases between. The CDR3 consists of 17 residues.

The chain joins TRBV2 to TRBJ1-2; TRBD1 agrees at 7 bases. CDR1 and CDR2 from the germline V gene are SNHLY and FYNNEI. There are 14 residues in the CDR3. J was trimmed by 1 base and V by 7 bases; bases with no gene match: 6. In DNA, the CDR3 is TGTGCCAGCATTAGAGGACAGGATAACTATGGCTACACCTTC. It translates to CASIRGQDNYGYTF.

CDR3 coding DNA: TGTGCCACCCTCAATGTGGTCGCGGGACAGGGGTACCCTGAAGCTTTCTTT. Translation gives CATLNVVAGQGYPEAFF. The V call is TRBV28, the J call TRBJ1-1; 10 bases align to TRBD1. The CDR3 runs to 17 residues. With 10 bases clipped from V and 6 bases from J, the junction kept 20 bases outside the gene matches. Germline assignment: CDR1 MDHEN and CDR2 SYDVKM.

V usage is TRBV5-5 and J usage is TRBJ2-2, with 10 positions matching TRBD1. Trimming cost V 3 bases and J 3 bases; bases outside gene matches: 5. Germline lookup yields CDR1 SGHKS and CDR2 YYEKEE (reference sequence). This CDR3 region has 16 residues. CDR3 sequence: CASSWGTGDYTGELFF. The DNA of the CDR3 is TGTGCCAGCAGCTGGGGGACAGGGGATTACACCGGGGAGCTGTTTTTT.

The sample holds one count of this clone. The chain is built from TRBV6-6 and TRBJ2-1; D may be TRBD2 (6 bases). Trimming pared 3 bases from V and 0 bases from J, leaving 12 bases between. CDR3 size: 16 residues. Germline assignment: CDR1 MNHNY and CDR2 SVGAGI (reference sequence). CDR3 in amino acids: CASSYRGLSSYNEQFF. As DNA, the CDR3 is TGTGCCAGCAGTTATAGGGGACTGAGCTCCTACAATGAGCAGTTCTTC.

The chain couples TRBV30 to TRBJ1-1; D gene unclear. The CDR3 totals 11 residues. V was clipped by 8 bases and J by 1 base, with 8 bases between them. Germline assignment: CDR1 GTSNPN and CDR2 SVGIG (reference sequence). The CDR3 coding sequence is TGTGCCAGACTGGGGAACACTGAAGCTTTCTTT. Protein sequence: CARLGNTEAFF.